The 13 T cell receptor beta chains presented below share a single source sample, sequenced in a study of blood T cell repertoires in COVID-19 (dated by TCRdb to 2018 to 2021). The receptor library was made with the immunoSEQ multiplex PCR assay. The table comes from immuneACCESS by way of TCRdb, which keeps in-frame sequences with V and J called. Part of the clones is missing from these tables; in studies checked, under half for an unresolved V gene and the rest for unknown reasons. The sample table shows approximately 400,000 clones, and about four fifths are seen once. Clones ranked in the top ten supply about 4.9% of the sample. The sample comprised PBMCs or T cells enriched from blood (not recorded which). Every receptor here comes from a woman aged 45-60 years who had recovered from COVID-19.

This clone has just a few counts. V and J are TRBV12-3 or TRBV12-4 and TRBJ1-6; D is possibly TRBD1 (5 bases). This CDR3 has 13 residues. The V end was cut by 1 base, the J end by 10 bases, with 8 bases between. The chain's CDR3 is CASSLEGWSPLHF. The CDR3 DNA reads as TGTGCCAGCAGTTTAGAGGGGTGGTCACCCCTCCACTTT.

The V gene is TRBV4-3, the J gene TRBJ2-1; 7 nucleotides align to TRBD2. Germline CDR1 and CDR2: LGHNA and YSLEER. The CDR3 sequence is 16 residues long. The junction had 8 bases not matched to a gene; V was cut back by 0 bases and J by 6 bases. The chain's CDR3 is CASSQDGLAEFNEQFF. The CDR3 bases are TGCGCCAGCAGCCAAGACGGGCTAGCGGAGTTCAATGAGCAGTTCTTC.

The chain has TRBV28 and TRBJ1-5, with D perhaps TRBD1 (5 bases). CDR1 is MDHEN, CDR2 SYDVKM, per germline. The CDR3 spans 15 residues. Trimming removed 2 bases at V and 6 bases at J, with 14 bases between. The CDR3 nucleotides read TGTGCCAGCAGTTTAGGAGGGGCCTCGGGTCAGCCCCAGCATTTT. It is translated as CASSLGGASGQPQHF.

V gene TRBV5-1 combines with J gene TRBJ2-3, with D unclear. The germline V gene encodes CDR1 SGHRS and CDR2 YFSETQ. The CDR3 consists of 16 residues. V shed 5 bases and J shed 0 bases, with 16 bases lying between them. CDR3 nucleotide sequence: TGCGCCAGCAGTGGTTTCGGTTCTACTAGCACAGATACGCAGTATTTT. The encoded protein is CASSGFGSTSTDTQYF. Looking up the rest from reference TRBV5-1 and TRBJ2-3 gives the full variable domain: KAGVTQTPRYLIKTRGQQVTLSCSPISGHRSVSWYQQTPGQGLQFLFEYFSETQRNKGNFPGRFSGRQFSNSRSEMNVSTLELGDSALYLCASSGFGSTSTDTQYFGPGTRLTVL.

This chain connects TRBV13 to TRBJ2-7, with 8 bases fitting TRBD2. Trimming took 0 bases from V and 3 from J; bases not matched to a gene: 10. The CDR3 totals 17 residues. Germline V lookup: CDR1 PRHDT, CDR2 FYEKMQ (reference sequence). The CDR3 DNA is TGTGCCAGCAGCTTAGGCGCGACTAGCGCAGCGATCTACGAGCAGTACTTC. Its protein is CASSLGATSAAIYEQYF.

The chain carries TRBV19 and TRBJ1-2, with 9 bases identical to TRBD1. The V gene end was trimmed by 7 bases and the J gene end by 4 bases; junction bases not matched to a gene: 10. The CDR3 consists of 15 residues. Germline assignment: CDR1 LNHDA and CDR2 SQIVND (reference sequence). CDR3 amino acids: CASNHRDRDFYGYTF. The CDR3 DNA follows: TGTGCCAGTAACCACCGGGACAGGGATTTCTATGGCTACACCTTC. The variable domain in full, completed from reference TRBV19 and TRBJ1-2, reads DGGITQSPKYLFRKEGQNVTLSCEQNLNHDAMYWYRQDPGQGLRLIYYSQIVNDFQKGDIAEGYSVSREKKESFPLTVTSAQKNPTAFYLCASNHRDRDFYGYTFGSGTRLTVV.

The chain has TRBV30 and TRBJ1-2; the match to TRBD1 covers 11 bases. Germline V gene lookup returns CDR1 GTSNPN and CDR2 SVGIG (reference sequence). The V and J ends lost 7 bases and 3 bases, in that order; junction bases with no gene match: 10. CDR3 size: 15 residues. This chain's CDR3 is CASPGQGDWDYGYTF. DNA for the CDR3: TGTGCCTCCCCGGGACAGGGGGATTGGGACTATGGCTACACCTTC.

The CDR3 DNA reads TGTGCCAGCAGCAACAGCGGTGCGGGGGAGCTGTTTTTT. Translation: CASSNSGAGELFF. The gene calls are TRBV7-6 and TRBJ2-2, with D maybe TRBD2 (5 bases). CDR1 and CDR2 from the germline V gene are SGHVS and FNYEAQ. V lost 5 bases, J lost 8 bases, and 12 bases lay in between. This CDR3 has 13 amino acids.

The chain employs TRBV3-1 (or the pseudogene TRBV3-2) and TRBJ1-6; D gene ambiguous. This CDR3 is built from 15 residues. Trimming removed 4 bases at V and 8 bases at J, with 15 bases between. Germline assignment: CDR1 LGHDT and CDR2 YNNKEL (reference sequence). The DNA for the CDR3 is TGTGCCAGCAGCCCCGAGGGAGGGAGCCATTCACCCCTCCACTTT. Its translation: CASSPEGGSHSPLHF.

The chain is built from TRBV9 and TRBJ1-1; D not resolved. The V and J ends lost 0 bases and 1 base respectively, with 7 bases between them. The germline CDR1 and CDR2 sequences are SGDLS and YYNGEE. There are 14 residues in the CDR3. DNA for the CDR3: TGTGCCAGCAGCGTAGGAGGCGAGAACACTGAAGCTTTCTTT. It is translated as CASSVGGENTEAFF.

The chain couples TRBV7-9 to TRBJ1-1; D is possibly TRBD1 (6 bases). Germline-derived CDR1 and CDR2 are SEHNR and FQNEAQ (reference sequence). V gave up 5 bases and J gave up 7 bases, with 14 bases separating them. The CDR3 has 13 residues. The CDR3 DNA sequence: TGTGCCAGCAGCCTCGACAGGACGGATGAAGCTTTCTTT. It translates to CASSLDRTDEAFF.

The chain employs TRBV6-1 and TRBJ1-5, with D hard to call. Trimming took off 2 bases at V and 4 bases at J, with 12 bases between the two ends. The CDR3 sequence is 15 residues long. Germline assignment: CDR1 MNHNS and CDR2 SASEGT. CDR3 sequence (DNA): TGTGCCAGCAGTGAAATGCCAGGACTGAATCAGCCCCAGCATTTT. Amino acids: CASSEMPGLNQPQHF.

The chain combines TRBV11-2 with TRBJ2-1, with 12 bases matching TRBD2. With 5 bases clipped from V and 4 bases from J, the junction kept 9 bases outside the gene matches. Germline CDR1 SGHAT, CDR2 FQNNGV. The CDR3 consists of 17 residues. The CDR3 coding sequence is TGTGCCAGCAGCACCGGGACTAGCGGGCGAGGATACAATGAGCAGTTCTTC. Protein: CASSTGTSGRGYNEQFF.